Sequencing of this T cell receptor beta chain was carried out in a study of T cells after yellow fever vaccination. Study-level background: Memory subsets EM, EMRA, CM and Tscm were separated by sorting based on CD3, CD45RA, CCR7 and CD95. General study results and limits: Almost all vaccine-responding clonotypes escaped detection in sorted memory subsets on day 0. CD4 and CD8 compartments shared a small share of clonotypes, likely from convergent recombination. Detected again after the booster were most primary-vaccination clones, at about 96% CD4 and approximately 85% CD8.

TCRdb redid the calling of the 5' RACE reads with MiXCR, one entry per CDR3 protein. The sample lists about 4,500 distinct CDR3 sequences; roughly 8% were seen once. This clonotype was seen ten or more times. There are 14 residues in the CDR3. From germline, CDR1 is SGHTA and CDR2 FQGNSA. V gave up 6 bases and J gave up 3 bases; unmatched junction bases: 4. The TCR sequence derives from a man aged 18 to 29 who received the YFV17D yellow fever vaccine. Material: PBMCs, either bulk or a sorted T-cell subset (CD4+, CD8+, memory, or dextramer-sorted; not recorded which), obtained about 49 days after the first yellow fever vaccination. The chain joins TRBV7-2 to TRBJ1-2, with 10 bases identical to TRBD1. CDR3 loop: CASRPDRGHYGYTF. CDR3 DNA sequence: TGTGCCAGCAGACCTGACAGGGGGCACTATGGCTACACCTTC.